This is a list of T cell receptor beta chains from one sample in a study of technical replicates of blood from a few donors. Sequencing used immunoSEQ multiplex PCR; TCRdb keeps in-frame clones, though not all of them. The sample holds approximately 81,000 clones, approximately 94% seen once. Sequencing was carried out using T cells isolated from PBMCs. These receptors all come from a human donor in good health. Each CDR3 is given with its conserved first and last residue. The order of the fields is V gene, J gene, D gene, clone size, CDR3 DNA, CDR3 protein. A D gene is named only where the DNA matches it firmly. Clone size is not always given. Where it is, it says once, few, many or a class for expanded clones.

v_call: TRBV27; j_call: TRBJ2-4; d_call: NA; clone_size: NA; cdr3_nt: TGTGCCAGCAGTTTGGACATCCCGACAGGTGGTGTGATTCAGTACTTC; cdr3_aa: CASSLDIPTGGVIQYF
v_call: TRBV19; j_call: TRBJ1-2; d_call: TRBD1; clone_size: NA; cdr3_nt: TGTGCCAGTAGTATAGATCAACTGACAGGGGGATACTATGGCTACACCTTC; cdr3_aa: CASSIDQLTGGYYGYTF
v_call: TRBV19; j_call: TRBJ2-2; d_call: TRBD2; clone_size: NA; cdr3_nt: TGTGCCAGTAGATCCAGGACTAGCGGGAACACCGGGGAGCTGTTTTTT; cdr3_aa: CASRSRTSGNTGELFF
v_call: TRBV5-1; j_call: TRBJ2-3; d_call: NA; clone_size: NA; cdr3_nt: TGCGCCAGCAGCCCACGTGCGGGACCTAGCACAGATACGCAGTATTTT; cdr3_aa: CASSPRAGPSTDTQYF
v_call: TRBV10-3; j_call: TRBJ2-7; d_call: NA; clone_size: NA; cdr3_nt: TGTGCCATCAGTGAGTCCTTGATTAGGGGTGACGAGCAGTACTTC; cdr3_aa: CAISESLIRGDEQYF
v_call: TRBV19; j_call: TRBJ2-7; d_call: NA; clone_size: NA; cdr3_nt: TGTGCCAGTAGTATAGATCCGACTAGCTACGAGCAGTACTTC; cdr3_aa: CASSIDPTSYEQYF
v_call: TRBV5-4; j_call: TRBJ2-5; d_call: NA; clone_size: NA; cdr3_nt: TGTGCCAGCGGAATTAGTTATGAGGCCTCCCAAGAGACCCAGTACTTC; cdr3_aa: CASGISYEASQETQYF
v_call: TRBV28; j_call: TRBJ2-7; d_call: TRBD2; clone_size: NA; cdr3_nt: TGTGCCAGCAGTCCAAATTCGGGACTAGCGGGTCTCCTCTACGAGCAGTACTTC; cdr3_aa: CASSPNSGLAGLLYEQYF
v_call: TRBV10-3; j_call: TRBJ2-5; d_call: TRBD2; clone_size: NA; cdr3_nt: TGTGCCATCGGCCTAGCGGGTGGGCCGGAGACCCAGTACTTC; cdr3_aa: CAIGLAGGPETQYF
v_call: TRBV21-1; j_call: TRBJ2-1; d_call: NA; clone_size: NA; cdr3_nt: TGTGCCAGCAGCAAGCTGGGACTAGCGGGAGGGGATGAGCAGTTCTTC; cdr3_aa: CASSKLGLAGGDEQFF
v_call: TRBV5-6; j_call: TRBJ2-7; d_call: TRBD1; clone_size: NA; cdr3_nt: TGTGCCAGCAGAAAGGCAGGGGGTCTGGTTGAGCAGTACTTC; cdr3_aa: CASRKAGGLVEQYF
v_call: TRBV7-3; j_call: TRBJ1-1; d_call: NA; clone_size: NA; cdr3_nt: TGTGCCAGCAGCCCTTCCGCGGGGGCGGCTGAAGCTTTCTTT; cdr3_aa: CASSPSAGAAEAFF
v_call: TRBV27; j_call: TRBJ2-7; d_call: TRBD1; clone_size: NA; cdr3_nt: TGTGCCAGCAGTTTATTAGGACAGGGCGTCTACGAGCAGTACTTC; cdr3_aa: CASSLLGQGVYEQYF
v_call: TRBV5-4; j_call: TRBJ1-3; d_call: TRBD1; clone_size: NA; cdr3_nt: TGTGCCAGCAGACCGGACAGGGACTCTGGAAACACCATATATTTT; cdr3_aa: CASRPDRDSGNTIYF
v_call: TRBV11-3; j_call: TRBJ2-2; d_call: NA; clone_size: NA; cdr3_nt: TGTGCCAGCAGCTTGGATAGTAGCTTCACCGCCGGGGAGCTGTTTTTT; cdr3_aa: CASSLDSSFTAGELFF
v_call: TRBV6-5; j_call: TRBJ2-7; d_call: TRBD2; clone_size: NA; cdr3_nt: TGTGCCAGCAGCCGAGGAGAGGGAGGGCCCAACGAGCAGTACTTC; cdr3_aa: CASSRGEGGPNEQYF
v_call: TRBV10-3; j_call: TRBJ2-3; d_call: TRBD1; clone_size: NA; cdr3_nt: TGTGCCATCAGCAGACAGGGGGCCACAGATACGCAGTATTTT; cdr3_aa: CAISRQGATDTQYF
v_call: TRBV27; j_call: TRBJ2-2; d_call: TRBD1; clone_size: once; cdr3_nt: TGTGCCAGCAGTTTAACGGCACAGGGGGCTGGCGGGGAGCTGTTTTTT; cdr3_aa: CASSLTAQGAGGELFF
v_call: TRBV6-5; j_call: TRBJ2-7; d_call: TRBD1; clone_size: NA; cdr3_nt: TGTGCCAGCATTAGATTAGGACAGGGGGTCCACGAGCAGTACTTC; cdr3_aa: CASIRLGQGVHEQYF
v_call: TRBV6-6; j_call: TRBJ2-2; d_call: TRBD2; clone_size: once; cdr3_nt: TGTGCCAGCATACTAGCGGGAAACACCGGGGAGCTGTTTTTT; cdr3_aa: CASILAGNTGELFF
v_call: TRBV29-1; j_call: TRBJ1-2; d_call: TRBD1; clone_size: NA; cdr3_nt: TGCAGCGTTGAAGCGGGGCGAGGGGGCTACCTTGGCTACACCTTC; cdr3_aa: CSVEAGRGGYLGYTF
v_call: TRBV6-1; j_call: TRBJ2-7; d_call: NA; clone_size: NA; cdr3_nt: TGTGCCAGCAGTGACCGCGGCACCTCCTACGAGCAGTACTTC; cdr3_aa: CASSDRGTSYEQYF
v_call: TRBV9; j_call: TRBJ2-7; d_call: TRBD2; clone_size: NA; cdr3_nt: TGTGCCAGCAGCGCTAGCGGGAGGGCCTACGAGCAGTACTTC; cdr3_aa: CASSASGRAYEQYF
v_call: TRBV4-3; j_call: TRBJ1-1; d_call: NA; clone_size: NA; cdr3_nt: TGCGCCAGCAGCCAAGACTCGGGGAGAACTGAAGCTTTCTTT; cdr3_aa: CASSQDSGRTEAFF
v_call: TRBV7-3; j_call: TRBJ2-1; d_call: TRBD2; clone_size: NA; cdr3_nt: TGTGCCAGCAGCGCGAGCGGGGGGAATGAGCAGTTCTTC; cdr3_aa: CASSASGGNEQFF
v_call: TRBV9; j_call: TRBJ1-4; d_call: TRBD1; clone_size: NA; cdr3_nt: TGTGCCAGCAGCGAGGGACAGGGTCATGAAAAACTGTTTTTT; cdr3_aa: CASSEGQGHEKLFF
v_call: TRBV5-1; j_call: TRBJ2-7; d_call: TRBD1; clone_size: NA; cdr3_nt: TGCGCCAGCAGCGCTGGGACAGGGGACGAGCAGTACTTC; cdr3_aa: CASSAGTGDEQYF